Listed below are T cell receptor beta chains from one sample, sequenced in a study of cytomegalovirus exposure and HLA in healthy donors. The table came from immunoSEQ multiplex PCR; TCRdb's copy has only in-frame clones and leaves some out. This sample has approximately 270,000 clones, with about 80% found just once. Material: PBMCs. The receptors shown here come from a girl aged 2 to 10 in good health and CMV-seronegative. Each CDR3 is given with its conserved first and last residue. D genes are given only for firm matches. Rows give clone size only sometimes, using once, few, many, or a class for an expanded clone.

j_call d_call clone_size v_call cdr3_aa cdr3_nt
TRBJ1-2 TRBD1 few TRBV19 CASVPDRGWSYGYTF TGTGCCAGTGTTCCCGACAGGGGTTGGAGCTATGGCTACACCTTC
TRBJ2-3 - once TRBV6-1 CASSVGDPDTQYF TGTGCCAGCAGTGTCGGGGATCCGGATACGCAGTATTTT
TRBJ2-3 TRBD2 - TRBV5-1 CASSLLAGGLTDTQYF TGCGCCAGCAGCTTACTAGCGGGGGGTCTCACAGATACGCAGTATTTT
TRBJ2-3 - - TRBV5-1 CASSLVATEYTDTQYF TGCGCCAGCAGCTTGGTGGCCACCGAATACACAGATACGCAGTATTTT
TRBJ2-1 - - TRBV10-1 CASSQNNEQFF TGCGCCAGCAGCCAAAACAATGAGCAGTTCTTC
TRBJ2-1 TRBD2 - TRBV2 CASSEIGTSAYYNEQFF TGTGCCAGCAGTGAAATCGGGACTAGCGCATACTACAATGAGCAGTTCTTC
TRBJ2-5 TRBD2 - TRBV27 CASSSLAGGGSTTQYF TGTGCCAGCAGTTCCCTAGCGGGAGGGGGTAGTACGACCCAGTACTTC
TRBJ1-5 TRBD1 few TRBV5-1 CASSLLGQGNQPQHF TGCGCCAGCAGCTTGTTGGGACAGGGCAATCAGCCCCAGCATTTT
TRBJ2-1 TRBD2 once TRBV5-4 CASSEPRGGIVYNEQFF TGTGCCAGCAGCGAGCCTCGCGGGGGGATCGTGTACAATGAGCAGTTCTTC
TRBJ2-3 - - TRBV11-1 CASSGTAPSTDTQYF TGTGCCAGCAGCGGTACAGCCCCTAGCACAGATACGCAGTATTTT
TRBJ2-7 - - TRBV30 CAWSVPGFGYYVFEQYF TGTGCCTGGAGTGTACCGGGGTTCGGTTATTACGTCTTCGAGCAGTACTTC
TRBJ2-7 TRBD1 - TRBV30 CAWSGGTGETYEQYF TGTGCCTGGAGTGGCGGGACAGGGGAAACCTACGAGCAGTACTTC
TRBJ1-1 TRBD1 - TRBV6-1 CASSGTGGTEAFF TGTGCCAGCAGTGGTACAGGGGGCACTGAAGCTTTCTTT
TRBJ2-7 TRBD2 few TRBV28 CASSFRRELYEQYF TGTGCCAGCAGTTTTAGGCGGGAGCTATACGAGCAGTACTTC
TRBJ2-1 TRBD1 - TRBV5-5 CASSLTGGGGNEQFF TGTGCCAGCAGCTTGACAGGGGGCGGGGGTAATGAGCAGTTCTTC
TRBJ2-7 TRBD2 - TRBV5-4 CASSSSLAGPYEQYF TGTGCCAGCAGCTCCTCCCTAGCGGGGCCCTACGAGCAGTACTTC
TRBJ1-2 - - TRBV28 CASSFSQGYGYTF TGTGCCAGCAGTTTTTCACAGGGCTATGGCTACACCTTC
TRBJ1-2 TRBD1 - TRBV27 CASRQGWGQIYGYTF TGTGCCAGCAGACAAGGTTGGGGACAGATCTATGGCTACACCTTC
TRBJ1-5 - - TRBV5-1 CASSLRPQGWNQPQHF TGCGCCAGCAGCTTGAGGCCACAGGGTTGGAATCAGCCCCAGCATTTT
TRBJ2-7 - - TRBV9 CASSARDTGTYEQYF TGTGCCAGCAGCGCCCGGGACACGGGGACCTACGAGCAGTACTTC
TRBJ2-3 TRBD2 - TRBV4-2 CASSTSLAGGPDTQYF TGTGCCAGCAGTACCTCACTAGCGGGAGGGCCAGATACGCAGTATTTT
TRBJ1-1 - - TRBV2 CASSTQGITEAFF TGTGCCAGCAGCACTCAGGGAATCACTGAAGCTTTCTTT
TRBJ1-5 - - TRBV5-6 CAPGSAQPQHF TGTGCCCCCGGGAGCGCTCAGCCCCAGCATTTT
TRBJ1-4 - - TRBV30 CACRGQLEKLFF TGTGCCTGTCGCGGACAGCTGGAAAAACTGTTTTTT
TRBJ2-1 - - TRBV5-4 CASSPRGGVFYNEQFF TGTGCCAGCAGTCCAAGGGGGGGGGTTTTTTACAATGAGCAGTTCTTC
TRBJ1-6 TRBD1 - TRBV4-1 CASSQDLRGQGHSPLHF TGCGCCAGCAGCCAAGATCTTCGGGGACAGGGTCATTCACCCCTCCACTTT
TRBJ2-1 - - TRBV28 CASRLQGDEQFF TGTGCCAGCAGACTACAGGGTGATGAGCAGTTCTTC
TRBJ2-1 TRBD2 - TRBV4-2 CASSQEWGGRVYNEQFF TGTGCCAGCAGCCAAGAATGGGGGGGGAGGGTCTACAATGAGCAGTTCTTC
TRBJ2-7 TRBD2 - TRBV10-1 CATLPGATSGSCEQYF TGCGCCACCCTCCCGGGCGCGACTAGCGGGAGTTGCGAGCAGTACTTC
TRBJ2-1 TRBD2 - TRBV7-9 CASSLGLNNEQFF TGTGCCAGCAGCCTGGGACTAAACAATGAGCAGTTCTTC
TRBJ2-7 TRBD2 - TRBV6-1 CASSEGLAGVYEQYF TGTGCCAGCAGTGAAGGACTAGCGGGAGTGTACGAGCAGTACTTC
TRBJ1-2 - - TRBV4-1 CASSQDRTAHYGYTF TGCGCCAGCAGCCAGGACCGGACAGCCCACTATGGCTACACCTTC
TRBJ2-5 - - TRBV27 CASSFGQGFQETQYF TGTGCCAGCAGTTTCGGGCAGGGATTCCAAGAGACCCAGTACTTC
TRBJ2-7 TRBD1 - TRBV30 CAWNLKRDRDYEQYF TGTGCCTGGAATCTGAAACGGGACAGGGATTACGAGCAGTACTTC
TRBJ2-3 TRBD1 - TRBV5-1 CASSLGQADTQYF TGCGCCAGCAGCCTGGGACAGGCAGATACGCAGTATTTT
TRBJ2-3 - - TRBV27 CASSLTGWAYSTDTQYF TGTGCCAGCAGTTTGACAGGATGGGCCTATAGCACAGATACGCAGTATTTT
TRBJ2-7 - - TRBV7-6 CASSDKLKSYEQYF TGTGCCAGCAGTGACAAGCTAAAGAGCTACGAGCAGTACTTC
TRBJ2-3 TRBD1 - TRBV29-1 CSATGQGADTQYF TGCAGCGCCACGGGACAGGGGGCAGATACGCAGTATTTT
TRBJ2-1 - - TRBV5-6 CASSPDRVSYNEQFF TGTGCCAGCAGCCCCGACAGAGTTTCCTACAATGAGCAGTTCTTC
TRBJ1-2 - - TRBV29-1 CSVVGPMLGGWLHEMHTF TGCAGCGTTGTCGGCCCTATGCTGGGGGGTTGGCTACACGAAATGCACACCTTC
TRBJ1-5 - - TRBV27 CASSSGFGNRYSWPQHF TGTGCCAGCAGTTCCGGCTTCGGTAACAGATATTCATGGCCCCAGCATTTT
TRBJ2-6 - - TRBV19 CASSIGRFSSGANVLTF TGTGCCAGTAGTATTGGCAGGTTTAGCTCTGGGGCCAACGTCCTGACTTTC
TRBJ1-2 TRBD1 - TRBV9 CASSPRTGLNYGYTF TGTGCCAGCAGCCCCCGGACAGGGCTAAACTATGGCTACACCTTC
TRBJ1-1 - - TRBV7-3 CASSLGQANTEAFF TGTGCCAGCAGCTTAGGACAAGCGAACACTGAAGCTTTCTTT
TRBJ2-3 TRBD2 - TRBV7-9 CASSKGTSGATDTQYF TGTGCCAGCAGCAAGGGGACTAGCGGGGCGACAGATACGCAGTATTTT